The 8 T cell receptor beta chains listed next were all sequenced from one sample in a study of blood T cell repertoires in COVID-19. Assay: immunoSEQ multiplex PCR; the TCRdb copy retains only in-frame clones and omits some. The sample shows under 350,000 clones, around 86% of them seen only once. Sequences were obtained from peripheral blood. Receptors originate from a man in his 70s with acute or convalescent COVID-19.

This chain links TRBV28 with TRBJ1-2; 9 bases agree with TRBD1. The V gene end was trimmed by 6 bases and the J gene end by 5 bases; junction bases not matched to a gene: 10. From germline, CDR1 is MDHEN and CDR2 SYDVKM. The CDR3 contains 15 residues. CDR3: CASSPTGTGTYGYTF. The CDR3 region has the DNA TGTGCCAGCAGCCCAACCGGGACAGGGACTTATGGCTACACCTTC.

The CDR3 spells CASSLDRGSSYNEQFF. The CDR3, as DNA: TGTGCCAGCAGCCTAGACAGGGGGAGCTCCTACAATGAGCAGTTCTTC. J is TRBJ2-1 and V is TRBV14, with TRBD1 matching over 9 bases. The CDR3 runs 16 residues. Germline values: CDR1 SGHDN, CDR2 FVKESK. J lost 0 bases, V lost 4 bases, and 4 bases had no gene match.

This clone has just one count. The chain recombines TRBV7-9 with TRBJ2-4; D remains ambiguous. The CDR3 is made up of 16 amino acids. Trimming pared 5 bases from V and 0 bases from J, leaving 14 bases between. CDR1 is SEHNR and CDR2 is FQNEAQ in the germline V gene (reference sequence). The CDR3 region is CASSANRALAKNIQYF. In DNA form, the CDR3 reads TGTGCCAGCAGCGCAAATCGAGCCTTAGCCAAAAACATTCAGTACTTC.

The chain's CDR3 is CASSIGNSGNTIYF. CDR3 in DNA: TGTGCCAGTAGTATCGGGAACTCTGGAAACACCATATATTTT. The rearrangement links TRBV19 to TRBJ1-3; no definite D call. V lost 3 bases to trimming and J lost 0 bases, with 6 bases between them. The CDR3 runs to 14 residues. Germline CDR1 is LNHDA and CDR2 is SQIVND (reference sequence).

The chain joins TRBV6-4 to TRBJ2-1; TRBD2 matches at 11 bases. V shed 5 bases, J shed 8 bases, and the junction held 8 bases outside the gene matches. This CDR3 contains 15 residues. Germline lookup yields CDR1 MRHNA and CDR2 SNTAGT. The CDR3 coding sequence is TGTGCCAGCAGTCCCGGGACTAGCGGTTTCGATGAGCAGTTCTTC. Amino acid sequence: CASSPGTSGFDEQFF.

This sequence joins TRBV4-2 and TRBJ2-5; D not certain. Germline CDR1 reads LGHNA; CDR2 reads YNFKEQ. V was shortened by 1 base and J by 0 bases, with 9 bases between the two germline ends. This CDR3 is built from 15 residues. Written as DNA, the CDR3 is TGTGCCAGCAGCCAAGTCCGTAATCACCAAGAGACCCAGTACTTC. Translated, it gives CASSQVRNHQETQYF.

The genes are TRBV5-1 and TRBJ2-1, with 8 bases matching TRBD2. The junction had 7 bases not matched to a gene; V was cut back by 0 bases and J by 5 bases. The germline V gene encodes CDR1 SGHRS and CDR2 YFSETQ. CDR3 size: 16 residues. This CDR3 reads CASSLAGGGYNNEQFF. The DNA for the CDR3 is TGCGCCAGCAGCTTGGCTGGCGGGGGGTACAACAATGAGCAGTTCTTC.

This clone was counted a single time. Here the CDR3 reads CASSLVGQEYGNTIYF. Written as DNA, the CDR3 is TGTGCCAGCAGCTTGGTGGGACAGGAGTATGGAAACACCATATATTTT. The chain combines TRBV5-6 with TRBJ1-3; 8 nucleotides agree with TRBD1. Losses at the gene ends were 0 bases for V and 3 bases for J; bases not matched to a gene: 5. The CDR3 is 16 amino acids. In germline, CDR1 is SGHDT, CDR2 YYEEEE.